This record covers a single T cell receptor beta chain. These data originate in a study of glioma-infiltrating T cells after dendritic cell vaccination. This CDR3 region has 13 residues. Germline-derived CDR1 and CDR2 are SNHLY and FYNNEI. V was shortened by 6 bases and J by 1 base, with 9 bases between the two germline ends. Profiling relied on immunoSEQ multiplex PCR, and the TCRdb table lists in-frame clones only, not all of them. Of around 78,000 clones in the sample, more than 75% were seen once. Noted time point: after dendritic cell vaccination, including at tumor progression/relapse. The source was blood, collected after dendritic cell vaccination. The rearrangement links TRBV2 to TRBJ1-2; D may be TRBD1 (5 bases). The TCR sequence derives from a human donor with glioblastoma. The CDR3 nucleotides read TGTGCCAGCAGGACAGACTTTAACTATGGCTACACCTTC. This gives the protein CASRTDFNYGYTF.